Listed below are T cell receptor beta chains from one sample, sequenced in a study of PD-1 blockade in classical Hodgkin lymphoma. Only in-frame clones appear in the TCRdb table, and some are missing; sequencing was by immunoSEQ multiplex PCR. The repertoire includes fewer than 50,000 clones, about 86% of them detected once, and just over 5.5% sits in the top ten. The sample here was peripheral blood mononuclear cells (PBMCs), taken before the second cycle of nivolumab. The receptors shown here come from a human donor with classical Hodgkin lymphoma. CDR3s include the opening cysteine and the closing phenylalanine or tryptophan. Each record gives: clone size, D gene, J gene, V gene, CDR3 protein, CDR3 DNA. D genes are given only for firm matches. The size field is filled for only some rows; it gives once, few, many or a size class.

clone_size: .
d_call: TRBD1
j_call: TRBJ2-7
v_call: TRBV18
cdr3_aa: CASSPPDKGAAYEQYF
cdr3_nt: TGTGCCAGCTCACCACCGGATAAGGGGGCAGCGTACGAGCAGTACTTC

clone_size: .
d_call: TRBD1
j_call: TRBJ2-1
v_call: TRBV10-3
cdr3_aa: CAISDGTGNNEQFF
cdr3_nt: TGTGCCATCAGTGATGGGACAGGGAACAATGAGCAGTTCTTC

clone_size: .
d_call: TRBD2
j_call: TRBJ2-5
v_call: TRBV14
cdr3_aa: CASSQRTAGWETQYF
cdr3_nt: TGTGCCAGCAGCCAAAGAACAGCGGGGTGGGAGACCCAGTACTTC

clone_size: .
d_call: TRBD1
j_call: TRBJ2-5
v_call: TRBV19
cdr3_aa: CASSMGQRRETQYF
cdr3_nt: TGTGCCAGTAGTATGGGACAGAGAAGAGAGACCCAGTACTTC

clone_size: .
d_call: TRBD2
j_call: TRBJ2-7
v_call: TRBV10-3
cdr3_aa: CAISERASGSHEQYF
cdr3_nt: TGTGCCATCAGTGAGCGGGCTAGCGGGAGCCACGAGCAGTACTTC

clone_size: once
d_call: .
j_call: TRBJ2-7
v_call: TRBV13
cdr3_aa: CASSLGGPYEQYF
cdr3_nt: TGTGCCAGCAGCTTAGGCGGGCCCTACGAGCAGTACTTC

clone_size: few
d_call: .
j_call: TRBJ1-2
v_call: TRBV6-4
cdr3_aa: CASSALPGENYGYTF
cdr3_nt: TGTGCCAGCAGCGCACTCCCCGGGGAAAACTATGGCTACACCTTC

clone_size: .
d_call: TRBD1
j_call: TRBJ1-6
v_call: TRBV7-6
cdr3_aa: CASSLAGQGFNSPLHF
cdr3_nt: TGTGCCAGCAGCTTAGCGGGACAGGGGTTTAATTCACCCCTCCACTTT

clone_size: .
d_call: .
j_call: TRBJ1-2
v_call: TRBV19
cdr3_aa: CASSIDLGTGDYGYTF
cdr3_nt: TGTGCCAGTAGTATAGATCTAGGGACCGGAGACTATGGCTACACCTTC

clone_size: .
d_call: .
j_call: TRBJ2-7
v_call: TRBV5-1
cdr3_aa: CASSPPGSYEQYF
cdr3_nt: TGCGCCAGCAGCCCCCCCGGGAGTTACGAGCAGTACTTC

clone_size: .
d_call: TRBD1
j_call: TRBJ2-3
v_call: TRBV7-9
cdr3_aa: CASSRDRDRFPTDTQYF
cdr3_nt: TGTGCCAGCAGCAGAGACCGGGACAGGTTCCCCACAGATACGCAGTATTTT

clone_size: .
d_call: .
j_call: TRBJ2-3
v_call: TRBV7-2
cdr3_aa: CASSLDRATDTQYF
cdr3_nt: TGTGCCAGCAGCTTAGACAGGGCCACAGATACGCAGTATTTT

clone_size: .
d_call: .
j_call: TRBJ1-1
v_call: TRBV5-1
cdr3_aa: CASSVTMNTEAFF
cdr3_nt: TGCGCCAGCAGCGTAACGATGAACACTGAAGCTTTCTTT

clone_size: once
d_call: TRBD1
j_call: TRBJ2-2
v_call: TRBV18
cdr3_aa: CASSPLPTGGSGELFF
cdr3_nt: TGTGCCAGCTCACCACTCCCGACAGGGGGATCCGGGGAGCTGTTTTTT

clone_size: .
d_call: .
j_call: TRBJ2-2
v_call: TRBV19
cdr3_aa: CASRIGGVNTGELFF
cdr3_nt: TGTGCCAGTAGAATAGGGGGGGTTAACACCGGGGAGCTGTTTTTT

clone_size: .
d_call: TRBD2
j_call: TRBJ2-7
v_call: TRBV10-1
cdr3_aa: CASSASSGREQYF
cdr3_nt: TGCGCCAGCAGTGCTTCTAGCGGGAGGGAGCAGTACTTC

clone_size: .
d_call: .
j_call: TRBJ2-3
v_call: TRBV5-1
cdr3_aa: CASSLTPFGATDTQYF
cdr3_nt: TGCGCCAGCAGCTTGACTCCGTTTGGAGCTACAGATACGCAGTATTTT

clone_size: once
d_call: .
j_call: TRBJ1-2
v_call: TRBV11-2
cdr3_aa: CASSPNPTEGGHYYGYTF
cdr3_nt: TGTGCCAGCAGCCCCAACCCGACAGAAGGAGGTCACTACTATGGCTACACCTTC

clone_size: .
d_call: TRBD1
j_call: TRBJ2-7
v_call: TRBV18
cdr3_aa: CASSPFPGQVQSTTYEQYF
cdr3_nt: TGTGCCAGCTCACCTTTCCCCGGACAGGTCCAATCTACAACCTACGAGCAGTACTTC

clone_size: .
d_call: TRBD1
j_call: TRBJ2-2
v_call: TRBV15
cdr3_aa: CATSRVSGGGELFF
cdr3_nt: TGTGCCACCAGCAGAGTTTCAGGGGGCGGGGAGCTGTTTTTT

clone_size: once
d_call: .
j_call: TRBJ1-2
v_call: TRBV2
cdr3_aa: CASMRLGEISNYGYTF
cdr3_nt: TGTGCCAGTATGAGATTGGGGGAGATTTCTAACTATGGCTACACCTTC

clone_size: once
d_call: .
j_call: TRBJ2-5
v_call: TRBV2
cdr3_aa: CASSESSLQETQYF
cdr3_nt: TGTGCCAGCAGTGAATCCTCACTCCAAGAGACCCAGTACTTC

clone_size: .
d_call: TRBD1
j_call: TRBJ2-7
v_call: TRBV6-5
cdr3_aa: CASSGRDRKYREQYF
cdr3_nt: TGTGCCAGCAGTGGCCGGGACAGAAAGTATCGCGAGCAGTACTTC

clone_size: few
d_call: TRBD2
j_call: TRBJ2-1
v_call: TRBV27
cdr3_aa: CASSLVGLAGLNEQFF
cdr3_nt: TGTGCCAGCAGTTTAGTCGGGCTAGCGGGATTGAATGAGCAGTTCTTC

clone_size: .
d_call: .
j_call: TRBJ1-4
v_call: TRBV29-1
cdr3_aa: CSVTGTENEKLFF
cdr3_nt: TGCAGCGTAACCGGGACGGAAAATGAAAAACTGTTTTTT

clone_size: .
d_call: .
j_call: TRBJ2-7
v_call: TRBV4-3
cdr3_aa: CASSQGAKHSYEQYF
cdr3_nt: TGCGCCAGCAGCCAAGGGGCTAAACACTCCTACGAGCAGTACTTC

clone_size: .
d_call: TRBD1
j_call: TRBJ1-3
v_call: TRBV5-1
cdr3_aa: CASSVRDRTSSGNTIYF
cdr3_nt: TGCGCCAGCAGCGTCCGGGACAGGACGAGCTCTGGAAACACCATATATTTT

clone_size: .
d_call: .
j_call: TRBJ2-7
v_call: TRBV6-1
cdr3_aa: CASSTTLDIPEQYF
cdr3_nt: TGTGCCAGCAGTACGACTCTCGATATACCCGAGCAGTACTTC

clone_size: .
d_call: .
j_call: TRBJ1-6
v_call: TRBV7-9
cdr3_aa: CASSLVSGVSNSPLHF
cdr3_nt: TGTGCCAGCAGCTTAGTAAGCGGGGTGTCTAATTCACCCCTCCACTTT

clone_size: .
d_call: TRBD2
j_call: TRBJ2-4
v_call: TRBV5-1
cdr3_aa: CASRRLAGGENIQYF
cdr3_nt: TGCGCCAGCAGGAGGCTAGCGGGAGGGGAAAACATTCAGTACTTC

clone_size: once
d_call: .
j_call: TRBJ2-5
v_call: TRBV19
cdr3_aa: CASRRGPIETQYF
cdr3_nt: TGTGCCAGTAGGCGGGGTCCCATAGAGACCCAGTACTTC

clone_size: .
d_call: .
j_call: TRBJ2-3
v_call: TRBV7-9
cdr3_aa: CASSLMGSTDTQYF
cdr3_nt: TGTGCCAGCAGCTTAATGGGAAGCACAGATACGCAGTATTTT

clone_size: .
d_call: TRBD1
j_call: TRBJ1-5
v_call: TRBV19
cdr3_aa: CASSMIGTGDQPQHF
cdr3_nt: TGTGCCAGTAGTATGATCGGGACAGGGGATCAGCCCCAGCATTTT

clone_size: .
d_call: TRBD2
j_call: TRBJ2-2
v_call: TRBV6-5
cdr3_aa: CASCRTSGRTGELFF
cdr3_nt: TGTGCCAGCTGCCGGACTAGCGGGAGAACCGGGGAGCTGTTTTTT

clone_size: .
d_call: TRBD2
j_call: TRBJ2-7
v_call: TRBV5-1
cdr3_aa: CASSKRTAGTSGSLRNEQYF
cdr3_nt: TGCGCCAGCAGCAAAAGGACCGCCGGGACTAGCGGGTCCCTTCGGAACGAGCAGTACTTC

clone_size: .
d_call: .
j_call: TRBJ2-3
v_call: TRBV27
cdr3_aa: CASSRIRDTQYF
cdr3_nt: TGTGCCAGCAGCCGTATTAGGGATACGCAGTATTTT

clone_size: .
d_call: TRBD1
j_call: TRBJ1-6
v_call: TRBV6-5
cdr3_aa: CASSYSQGVGLVLHF
cdr3_nt: TGTGCCAGCAGTTACTCTCAGGGGGTGGGGCTGGTCCTCCACTTT

clone_size: .
d_call: TRBD2
j_call: TRBJ2-1
v_call: TRBV9
cdr3_aa: CASSPSGTYNEQFF
cdr3_nt: TGTGCCAGCAGTCCTAGCGGGACTTACAATGAGCAGTTCTTC